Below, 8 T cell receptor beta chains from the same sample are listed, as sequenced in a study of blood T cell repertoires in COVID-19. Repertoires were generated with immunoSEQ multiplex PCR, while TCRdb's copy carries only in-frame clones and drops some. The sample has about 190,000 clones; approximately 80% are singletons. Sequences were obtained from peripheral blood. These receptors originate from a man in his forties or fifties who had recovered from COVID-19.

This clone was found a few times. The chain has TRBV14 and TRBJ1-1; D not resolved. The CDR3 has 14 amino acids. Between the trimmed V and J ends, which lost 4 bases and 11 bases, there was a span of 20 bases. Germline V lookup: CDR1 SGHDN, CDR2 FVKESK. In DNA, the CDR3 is TGTGCCAGCAGCCCCCAAGCGGTTCTTGGGTCGGCTTTCTTT. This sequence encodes CASSPQAVLGSAFF.

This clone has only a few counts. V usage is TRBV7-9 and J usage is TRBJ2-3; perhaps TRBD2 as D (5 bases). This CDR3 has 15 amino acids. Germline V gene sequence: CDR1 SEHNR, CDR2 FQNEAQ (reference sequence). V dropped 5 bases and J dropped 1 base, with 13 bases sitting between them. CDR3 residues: CASSPPAGRTDTQYF. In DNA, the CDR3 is TGTGCCAGCAGCCCACCGGCGGGCCGCACAGATACGCAGTATTTT.

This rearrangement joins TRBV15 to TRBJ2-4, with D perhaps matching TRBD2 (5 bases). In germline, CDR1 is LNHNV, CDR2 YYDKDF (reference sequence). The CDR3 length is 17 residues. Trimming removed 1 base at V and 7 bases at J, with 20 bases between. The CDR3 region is CATSRGGRVRGLNIQYF. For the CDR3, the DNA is TGTGCCACCAGCAGAGGGGGTCGAGTACGAGGGCTTAACATTCAGTACTTC.

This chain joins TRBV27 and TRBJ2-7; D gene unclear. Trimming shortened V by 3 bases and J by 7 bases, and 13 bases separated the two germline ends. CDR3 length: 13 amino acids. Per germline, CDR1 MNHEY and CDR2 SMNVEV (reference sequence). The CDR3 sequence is CASSFTPGREQYF. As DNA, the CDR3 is TGTGCCAGCAGTTTCACCCCCGGTCGGGAGCAGTACTTC.

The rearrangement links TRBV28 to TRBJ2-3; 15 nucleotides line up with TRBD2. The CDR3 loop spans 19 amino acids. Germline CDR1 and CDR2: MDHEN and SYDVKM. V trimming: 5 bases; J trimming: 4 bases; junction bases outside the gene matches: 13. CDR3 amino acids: CASSPAGTSGRFQPDTQYF. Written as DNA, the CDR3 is TGTGCCAGCAGTCCCGCCGGGACTAGCGGGAGGTTCCAGCCAGATACGCAGTATTTT.

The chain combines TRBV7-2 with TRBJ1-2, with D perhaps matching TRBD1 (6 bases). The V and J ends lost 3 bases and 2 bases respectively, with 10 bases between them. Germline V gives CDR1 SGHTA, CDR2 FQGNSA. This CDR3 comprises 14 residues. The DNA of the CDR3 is TGTGCCAGCAGCTTCATTGACAGGAACTATGGCTACACCTTC. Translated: CASSFIDRNYGYTF.

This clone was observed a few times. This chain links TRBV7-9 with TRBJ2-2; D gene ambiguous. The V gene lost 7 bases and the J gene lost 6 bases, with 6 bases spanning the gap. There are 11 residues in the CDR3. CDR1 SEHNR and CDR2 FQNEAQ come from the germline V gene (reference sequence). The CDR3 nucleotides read TGTGCCAGCACACACGCCGGGGAGCTGTTTTTT. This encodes CASTHAGELFF.

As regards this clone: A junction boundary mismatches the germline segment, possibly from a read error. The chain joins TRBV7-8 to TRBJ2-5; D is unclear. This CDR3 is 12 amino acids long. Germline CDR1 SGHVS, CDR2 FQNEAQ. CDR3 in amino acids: CASSPLGETQYF. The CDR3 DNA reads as TGTGCCAGCAGCCCTCTCGGCGAGACTCAGTACTTC. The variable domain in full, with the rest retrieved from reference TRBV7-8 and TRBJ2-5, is GAGVSQSPRYKVAKRGQDVALRCDPISGHVSLFWYQQALGQGPEFLTYFQNEAQLDKSGLPSDRFFAERPEGSVSTLKIQRTQQEDSAVYLCASSPLGETQYFGPGTRLLVL.